Below, 13 T cell receptor beta chains from the same sample are listed, as sequenced in a study of T cell responses to AZD1222 COVID-19 vaccine. TCRdb's copy holds only in-frame clones and misses some; the assay was immunoSEQ multiplex PCR. The data contain about 120,000 clones, about nine tenths of them seen just once; the ten biggest clones take up 2.4%. Sequencing was performed on peripheral blood, taken on day 0 of AZD1222 vaccination. Every receptor here comes from an adult in good health.

This chain links TRBV11-2 with TRBJ2-4; D is possibly TRBD1 (6 bases). This CDR3 has 17 residues. Germline V gives CDR1 SGHAT, CDR2 FQNNGV. Trimming cost V 5 bases and J 3 bases, with 20 bases left between them. The CDR3 DNA reads TGTGCCAGCAGCCCCGACCCCAGGGGATTGGGCAAAAACATTCAGTACTTC. It codes for CASSPDPRGLGKNIQYF.

This clone was counted once. This rearrangement joins TRBV5-1 to TRBJ1-3; no firm D call. Deletions cut 4 bases from V and 2 bases from J, with 7 bases between. The CDR3 is 13 residues long. Germline V gene data show CDR1 as SGHRS and CDR2 as YFSETQ. In DNA, the CDR3 is TGCGCCAGCAGCGGAGCGGCTGGAAACACCATATATTTT. Protein sequence: CASSGAAGNTIYF.

The chain links TRBV3-1 (or the pseudogene TRBV3-2) to TRBJ1-2; a possible D gene is TRBD1 (6 bases). This CDR3 contains 13 residues. V shed 2 bases and J shed 6 bases, with 10 bases lying between them. Per the germline V gene, CDR1 is LGHDT and CDR2 is YNNKEL (reference sequence). The CDR3, as DNA: TGTGCCAGCAGCCAATTACAGGGCGATGGCTACACCTTC. It codes for CASSQLQGDGYTF.

V is TRBV18 and J is TRBJ1-2; D might be TRBD1 (6 bases). Trimming removed 5 bases from V and 8 bases from J, with 18 bases in between. CDR1 KGHSH and CDR2 LQKENI come from the germline V gene. The CDR3 covers 14 residues. CDR3 DNA: TGTGCCAGCTCAGAGTCTCGACAGAGGGGGGGCTACACCTTC. Translation gives CASSESRQRGGYTF.

This rearrangement joins TRBV24-1 to TRBJ2-7, with D hard to call. V was pared by 1 base and J by 3 bases, with 9 bases between. The CDR3 is made up of 14 amino acids. Germline CDR1 and CDR2: KGHDR and SFDVKD. CDR3 nucleotides: TGTGCCACCAGTGATTTCAGAGTCCACTACGAGCAGTACTTC. Translating gives CATSDFRVHYEQYF.

J is TRBJ2-7 and V is TRBV5-4, with a tentative D call TRBD2 (7 bases). The germline V gene has CDR1 SGHNT and CDR2 YYREEE (reference sequence). The CDR3 spans 16 residues. V lost 5 bases, J lost 0 bases, and 18 bases lay in between. This CDR3 reads CASRRGGQRSSYEQYF. The CDR3 nucleotides read TGTGCCAGCAGGAGGGGGGGGCAGCGGAGCTCCTACGAGCAGTACTTC.

This clone has just one count. This chain uses TRBV6-1 with TRBJ1-2, with D tentatively TRBD1 (6 bases). Looked up from germline, CDR1 is MNHNS and CDR2 is SASEGT. Trimming left V 2 bases short and J 5 bases short, with 15 bases between. This CDR3 spans 15 amino acids. The CDR3 nucleotides read TGTGCCAGCAGTGAAATCGGGGGGCCGGTGTATGGCTACACCTTC. This gives the protein CASSEIGGPVYGYTF.

The V and J genes are TRBV4-2 and TRBJ1-2; 8 nucleotides agree with TRBD1. Germline loops: CDR1 LGHNA, CDR2 YNFKEQ. The CDR3 totals 17 residues. Germline trimming cut 0 bases from V and 4 bases from J; bases unmatched to any gene: 10. The CDR3 bases are TGTGCCAGCAGCCAAGATGGCACAGGGGGAACGGGCTATGGCTACACCTTC. Translation: CASSQDGTGGTGYGYTF.

V is TRBV28 and J is TRBJ2-1; 10 bases are a match to TRBD2. Trimming removed 5 bases from V and 9 bases from J; junction bases left unmatched: 7. Germline V gives CDR1 MDHEN, CDR2 SYDVKM. The CDR3 is 14 amino acids. CDR3 protein: CASSPSGSNSEQFF. DNA of the CDR3: TGTGCCAGCAGTCCTAGCGGGAGTAATAGTGAGCAGTTCTTC.

The chain recombines TRBV3-1 (or the pseudogene TRBV3-2) with TRBJ1-2; TRBD1 matches at 10 bases. Germline CDR1 LGHDT, CDR2 YNNKEL (reference sequence). The CDR3 has 16 residues. The ends lost 0 bases at V and 8 bases at J; junction bases unmatched: 9. CDR3 in DNA: TGTGCCAGCAGCCAAGATGCGAGACAGGGGGCGCGAGGCTACACCTTC. As protein: CASSQDARQGARGYTF.

This chain uses TRBV7-2 with TRBJ2-1; 9 positions agree with TRBD1. Per the germline V gene, CDR1 is SGHTA and CDR2 is FQGNSA. After removal of 0 bases from V and 7 bases from J, the junction contained 13 bases not matched to a gene. The CDR3 runs to 18 residues. The CDR3 reads CASSLAGASWDRVNEQFF. CDR3 coding DNA: TGTGCCAGCAGCTTAGCTGGGGCGTCGTGGGACAGGGTGAATGAGCAGTTCTTC.

The chain joins TRBV19 to TRBJ1-1; 9 bases match TRBD1. The V and J ends lost 7 bases and 6 bases, in that order; junction bases with no gene match: 6. The CDR3 has 13 amino acids. Germline V lookup: CDR1 LNHDA, CDR2 SQIVND (reference sequence). The CDR3 nucleotides are TGTGCCAGTATTCCGACAGGGGGGGCTGAAGCTTTCTTT. Amino acid sequence: CASIPTGGAEAFF.

The chain links TRBV21-1 to TRBJ1-5; no DNA check was done on the table's D call, TRBD1. TRBV21-1 is a listed pseudogene. The CDR3 runs to 16 residues. CDR3 sequence: CASSSKGTGQHQPQHF. The CDR3 DNA sequence: TGTGCCAGCAGCAGTAAGGGAACGGGACAACATCAGCCCCAGCATTTT.